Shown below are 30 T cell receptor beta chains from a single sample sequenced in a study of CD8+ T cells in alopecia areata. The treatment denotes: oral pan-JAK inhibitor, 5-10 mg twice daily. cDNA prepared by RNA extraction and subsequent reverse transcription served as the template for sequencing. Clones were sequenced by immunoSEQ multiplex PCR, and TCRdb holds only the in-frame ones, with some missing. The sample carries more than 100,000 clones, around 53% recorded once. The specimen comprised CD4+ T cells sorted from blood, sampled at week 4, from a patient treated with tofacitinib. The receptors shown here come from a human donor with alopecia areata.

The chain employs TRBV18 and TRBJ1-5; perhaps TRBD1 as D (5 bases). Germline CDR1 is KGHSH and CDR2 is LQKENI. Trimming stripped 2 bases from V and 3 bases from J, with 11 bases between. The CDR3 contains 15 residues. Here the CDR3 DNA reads TGTGCCAGCTCACCATCGGGGCAGTTCAATCAGCCCCAGCATTTT. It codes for CASSPSGQFNQPQHF.

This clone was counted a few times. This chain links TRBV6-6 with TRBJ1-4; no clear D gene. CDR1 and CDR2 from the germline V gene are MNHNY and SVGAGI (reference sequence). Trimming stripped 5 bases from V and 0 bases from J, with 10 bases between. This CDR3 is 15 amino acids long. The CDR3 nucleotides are TGTGCCAGCAGTACCTACGAAGCAACTAATGAAAAACTGTTTTTT. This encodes CASSTYEATNEKLFF.

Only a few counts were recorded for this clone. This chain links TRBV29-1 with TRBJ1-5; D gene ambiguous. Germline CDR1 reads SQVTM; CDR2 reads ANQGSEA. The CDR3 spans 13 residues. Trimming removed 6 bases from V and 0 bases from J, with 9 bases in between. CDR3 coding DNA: TGCAGCGTCCTCCAGGATAGCAATCAGCCCCAGCATTTT. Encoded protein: CSVLQDSNQPQHF.

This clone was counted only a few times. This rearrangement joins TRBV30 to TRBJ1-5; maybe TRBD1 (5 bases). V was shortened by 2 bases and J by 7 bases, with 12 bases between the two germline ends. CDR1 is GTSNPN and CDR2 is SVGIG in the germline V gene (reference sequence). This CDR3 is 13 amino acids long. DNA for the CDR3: TGTGCCTGGAGTCCAGGGTCCCGGCAGCCCCAGCATTTT. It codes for CAWSPGSRQPQHF.

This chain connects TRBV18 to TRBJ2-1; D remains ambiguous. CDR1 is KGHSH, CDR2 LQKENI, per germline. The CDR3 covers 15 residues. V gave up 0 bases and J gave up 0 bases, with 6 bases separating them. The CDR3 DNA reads TGTGCCAGCTCACCACCGGCAAACTCCTACAATGAGCAGTTCTTC. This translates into CASSPPANSYNEQFF.

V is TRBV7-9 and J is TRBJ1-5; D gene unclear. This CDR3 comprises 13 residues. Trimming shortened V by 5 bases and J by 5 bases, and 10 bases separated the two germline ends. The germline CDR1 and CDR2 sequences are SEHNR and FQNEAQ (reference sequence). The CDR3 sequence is CASSNRIDQPQHF. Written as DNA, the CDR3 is TGTGCCAGCAGCAATAGGATAGATCAGCCCCAGCATTTT.

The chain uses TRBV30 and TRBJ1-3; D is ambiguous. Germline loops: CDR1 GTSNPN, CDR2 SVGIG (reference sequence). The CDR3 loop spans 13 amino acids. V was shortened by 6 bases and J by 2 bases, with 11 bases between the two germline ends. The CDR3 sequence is CACAKRAGNTIYF. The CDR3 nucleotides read TGTGCCTGTGCGAAAAGAGCTGGAAACACCATATATTTT.

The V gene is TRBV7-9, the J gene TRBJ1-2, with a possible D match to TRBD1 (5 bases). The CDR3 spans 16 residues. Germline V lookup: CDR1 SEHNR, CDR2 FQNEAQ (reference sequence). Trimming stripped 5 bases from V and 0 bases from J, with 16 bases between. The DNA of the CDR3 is TGTGCCAGCAGCCCAACCGGCCCAGGGACTAACTATGGCTACACCTTC. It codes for CASSPTGPGTNYGYTF.

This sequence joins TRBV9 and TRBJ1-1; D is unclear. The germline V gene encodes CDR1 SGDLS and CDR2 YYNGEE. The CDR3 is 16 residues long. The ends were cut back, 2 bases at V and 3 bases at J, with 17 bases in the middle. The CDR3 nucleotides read TGTGCCAGCAGCGTTAGGGCGGTTGGTATGCACACTGAAGCTTTCTTT. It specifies CASSVRAVGMHTEAFF.

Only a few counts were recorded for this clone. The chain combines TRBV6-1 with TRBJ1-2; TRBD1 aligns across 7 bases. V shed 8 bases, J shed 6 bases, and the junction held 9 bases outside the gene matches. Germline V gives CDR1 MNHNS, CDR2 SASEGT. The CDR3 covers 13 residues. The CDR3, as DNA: TGTGCCAGCCTAGAGGACAGGAGGCATGGCTACACCTTC. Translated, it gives CASLEDRRHGYTF.

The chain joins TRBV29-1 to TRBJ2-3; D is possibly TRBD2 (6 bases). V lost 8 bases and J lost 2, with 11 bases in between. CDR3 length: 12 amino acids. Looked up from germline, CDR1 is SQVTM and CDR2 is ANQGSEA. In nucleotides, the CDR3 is TGCAGCAGCGCGGGGCCCACAGATACGCAGTATTTT. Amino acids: CSSAGPTDTQYF.

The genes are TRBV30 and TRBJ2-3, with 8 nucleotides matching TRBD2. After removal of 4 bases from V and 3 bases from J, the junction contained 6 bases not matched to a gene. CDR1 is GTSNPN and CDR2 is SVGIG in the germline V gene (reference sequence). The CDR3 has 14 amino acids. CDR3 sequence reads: CAWNGLASTDTQYF. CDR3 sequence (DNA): TGTGCCTGGAATGGACTAGCTTCAACAGATACGCAGTATTTT.

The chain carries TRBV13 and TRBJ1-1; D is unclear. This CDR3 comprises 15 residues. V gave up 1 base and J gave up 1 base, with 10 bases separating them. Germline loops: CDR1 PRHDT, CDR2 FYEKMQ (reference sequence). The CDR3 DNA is TGTGCCAGCAGCTTAGTGGCCGGCAGGAACACTGAAGCTTTCTTT. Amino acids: CASSLVAGRNTEAFF.

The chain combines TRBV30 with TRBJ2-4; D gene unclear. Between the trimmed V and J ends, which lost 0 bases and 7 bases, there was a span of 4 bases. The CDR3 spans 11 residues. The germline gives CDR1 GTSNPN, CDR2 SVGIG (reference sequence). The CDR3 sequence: CAWSVRNIQYF. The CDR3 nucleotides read TGTGCCTGGAGTGTACGGAACATTCAGTACTTC. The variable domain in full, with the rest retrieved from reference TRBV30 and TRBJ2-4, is SQTIHQWPATLVQPVGSPLSLECTVEGTSNPNLYWYRQAAGRGLQLLFYSVGIGQISSEVPQNLSASRPQDRQFILSSKKLLLSDSGFYLCAWSVRNIQYFGAGTRLSVL.

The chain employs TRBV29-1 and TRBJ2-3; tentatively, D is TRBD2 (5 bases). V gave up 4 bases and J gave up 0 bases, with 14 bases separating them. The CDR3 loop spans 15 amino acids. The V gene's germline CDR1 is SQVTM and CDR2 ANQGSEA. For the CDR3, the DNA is TGCAGCGTTGTACGAGCGGCCACTAGCACAGATACGCAGTATTTT. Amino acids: CSVVRAATSTDTQYF.

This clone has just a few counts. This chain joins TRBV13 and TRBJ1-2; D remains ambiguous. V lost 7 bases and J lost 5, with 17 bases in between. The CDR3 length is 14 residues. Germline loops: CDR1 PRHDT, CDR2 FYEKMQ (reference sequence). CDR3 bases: TGTGCCAGCAACGTCGGTGGGCAGCCTTATGGCTACACCTTC. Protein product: CASNVGGQPYGYTF.

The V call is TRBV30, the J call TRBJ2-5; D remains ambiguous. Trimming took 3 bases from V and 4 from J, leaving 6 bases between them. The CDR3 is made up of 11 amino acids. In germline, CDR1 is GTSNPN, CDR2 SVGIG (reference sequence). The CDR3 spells CAWSSGETQYF. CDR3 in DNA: TGTGCCTGGAGCTCGGGAGAGACCCAGTACTTC.

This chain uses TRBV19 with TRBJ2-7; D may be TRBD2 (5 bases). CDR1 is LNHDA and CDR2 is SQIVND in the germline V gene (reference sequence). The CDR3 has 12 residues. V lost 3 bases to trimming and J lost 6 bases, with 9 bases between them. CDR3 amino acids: CASSMTNSEQYF. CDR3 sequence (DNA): TGTGCCAGTAGTATGACTAATAGCGAGCAGTACTTC.

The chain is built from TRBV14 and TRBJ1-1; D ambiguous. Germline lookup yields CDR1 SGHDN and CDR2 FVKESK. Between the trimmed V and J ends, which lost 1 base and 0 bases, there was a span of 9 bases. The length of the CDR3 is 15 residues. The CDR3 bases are TGTGCCAGCAGCCAAGGCTCTATTATGAACACTGAAGCTTTCTTT. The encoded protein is CASSQGSIMNTEAFF.

CDR3 nucleotide sequence: TGTGCCAGTAGTATATATAAACAGGGGAAGAATGAGCAGTTCTTC. Its translation is CASSIYKQGKNEQFF. This chain links TRBV19 with TRBJ2-1; 7 positions agree with TRBD1. In germline, CDR1 is LNHDA, CDR2 SQIVND (reference sequence). The V and J ends lost 2 bases and 7 bases, in that order; junction bases with no gene match: 8. CDR3 length: 15 residues. Full variable domain (rest looked up from reference TRBV19 and TRBJ2-1): DGGITQSPKYLFRKEGQNVTLSCEQNLNHDAMYWYRQDPGQGLRLIYYSQIVNDFQKGDIAEGYSVSREKKESFPLTVTSAQKNPTAFYLCASSIYKQGKNEQFFGPGTRLTVL.

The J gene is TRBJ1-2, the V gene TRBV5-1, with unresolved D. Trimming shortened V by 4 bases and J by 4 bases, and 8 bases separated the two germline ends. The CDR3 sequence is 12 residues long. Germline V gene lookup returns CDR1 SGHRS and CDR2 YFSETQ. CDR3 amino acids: CASSPDIYGYTF. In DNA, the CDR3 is TGCGCCAGCAGCCCTGACATCTATGGCTACACCTTC.

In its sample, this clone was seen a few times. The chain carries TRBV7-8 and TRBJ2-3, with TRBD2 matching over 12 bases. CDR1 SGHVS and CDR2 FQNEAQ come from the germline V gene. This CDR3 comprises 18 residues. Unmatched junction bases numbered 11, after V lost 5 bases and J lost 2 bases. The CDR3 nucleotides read TGTGCCAGCAGCCTCCTAGCGGGGGGGCCTCTAAACACAGATACGCAGTATTTT. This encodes CASSLLAGGPLNTDTQYF.

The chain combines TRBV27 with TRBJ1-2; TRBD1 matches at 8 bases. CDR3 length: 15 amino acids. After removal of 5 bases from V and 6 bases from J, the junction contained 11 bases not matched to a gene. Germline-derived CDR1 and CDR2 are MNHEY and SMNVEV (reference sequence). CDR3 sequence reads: CASSLGQGPGNGYTF. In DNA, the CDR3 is TGTGCCAGCAGTCTCGGACAGGGTCCGGGAAATGGCTACACCTTC.

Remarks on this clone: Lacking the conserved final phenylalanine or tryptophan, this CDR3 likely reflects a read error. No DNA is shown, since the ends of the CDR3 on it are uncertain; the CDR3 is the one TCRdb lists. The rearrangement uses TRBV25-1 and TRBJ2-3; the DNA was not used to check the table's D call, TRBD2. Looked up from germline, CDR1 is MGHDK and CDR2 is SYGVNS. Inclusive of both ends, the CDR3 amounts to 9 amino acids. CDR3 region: CASRPTWGA.

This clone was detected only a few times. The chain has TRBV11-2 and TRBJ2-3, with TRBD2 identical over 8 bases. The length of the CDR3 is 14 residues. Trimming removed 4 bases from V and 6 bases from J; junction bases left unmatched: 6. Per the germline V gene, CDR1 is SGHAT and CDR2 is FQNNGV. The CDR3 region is CASSYNGRGDTQYF. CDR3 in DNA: TGTGCCAGCAGCTATAACGGGAGGGGTGATACGCAGTATTTT.

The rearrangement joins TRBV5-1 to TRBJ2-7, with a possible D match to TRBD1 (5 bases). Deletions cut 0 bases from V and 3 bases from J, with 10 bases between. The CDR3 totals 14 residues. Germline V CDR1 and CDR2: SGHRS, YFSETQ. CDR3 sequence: CASSLGGMNYEQYF. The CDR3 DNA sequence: TGCGCCAGCAGCTTGGGGGGCATGAACTACGAGCAGTACTTC.

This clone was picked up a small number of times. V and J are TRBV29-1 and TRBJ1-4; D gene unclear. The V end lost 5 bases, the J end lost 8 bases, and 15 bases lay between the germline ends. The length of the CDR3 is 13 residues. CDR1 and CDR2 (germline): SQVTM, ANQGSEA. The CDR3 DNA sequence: TGCAGCGTTTCGTTTCAGGCGCTCGAAAAACTGTTTTTT. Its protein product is CSVSFQALEKLFF.

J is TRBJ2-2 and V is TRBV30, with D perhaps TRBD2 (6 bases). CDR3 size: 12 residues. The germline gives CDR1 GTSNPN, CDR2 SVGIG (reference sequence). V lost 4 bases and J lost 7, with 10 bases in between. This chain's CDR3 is CAWIAGNGELFF. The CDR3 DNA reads TGTGCCTGGATTGCGGGGAACGGGGAGCTGTTTTTT. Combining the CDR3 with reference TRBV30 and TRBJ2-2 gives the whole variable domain SQTIHQWPATLVQPVGSPLSLECTVEGTSNPNLYWYRQAAGRGLQLLFYSVGIGQISSEVPQNLSASRPQDRQFILSSKKLLLSDSGFYLCAWIAGNGELFFGEGSRLTVL.

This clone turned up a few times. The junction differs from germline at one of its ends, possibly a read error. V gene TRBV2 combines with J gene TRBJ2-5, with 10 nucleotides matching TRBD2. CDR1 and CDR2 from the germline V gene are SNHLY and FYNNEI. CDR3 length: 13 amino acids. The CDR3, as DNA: TGTGCCAGCCGCCGGATCGAGCGGGAGGGCCTGGACTTC. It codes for CASRRIEREGLDF.

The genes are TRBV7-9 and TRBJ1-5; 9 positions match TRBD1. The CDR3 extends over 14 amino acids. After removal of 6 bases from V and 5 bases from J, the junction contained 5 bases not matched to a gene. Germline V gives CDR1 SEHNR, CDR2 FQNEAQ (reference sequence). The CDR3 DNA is TGTGCCAGCAGTTTAACAGGGGGCGATCAGCCCCAGCATTTT. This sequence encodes CASSLTGGDQPQHF.